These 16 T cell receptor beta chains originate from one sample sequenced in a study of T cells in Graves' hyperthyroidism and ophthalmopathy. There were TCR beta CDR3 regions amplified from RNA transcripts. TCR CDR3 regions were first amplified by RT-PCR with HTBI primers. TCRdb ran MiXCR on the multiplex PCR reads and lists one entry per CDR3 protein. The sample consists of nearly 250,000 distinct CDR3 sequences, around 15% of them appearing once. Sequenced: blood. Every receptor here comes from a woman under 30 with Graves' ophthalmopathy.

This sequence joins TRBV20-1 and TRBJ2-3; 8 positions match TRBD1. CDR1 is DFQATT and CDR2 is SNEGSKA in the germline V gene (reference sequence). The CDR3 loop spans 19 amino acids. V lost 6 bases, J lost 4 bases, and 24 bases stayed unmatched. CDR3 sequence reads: CSARSVGQGAASGPDTQYF. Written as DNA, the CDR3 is TGCAGTGCGAGAAGTGTTGGGCAGGGGGCCGCCTCGGGCCCAGATACGCAGTATTTT.

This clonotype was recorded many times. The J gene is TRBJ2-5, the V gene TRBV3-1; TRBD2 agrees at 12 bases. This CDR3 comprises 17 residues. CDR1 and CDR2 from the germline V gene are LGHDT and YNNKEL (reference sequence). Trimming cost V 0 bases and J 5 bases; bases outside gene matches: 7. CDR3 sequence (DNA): TGTGCCAGCAGCCAAGATGGTCTAGCGGGAGGGGGGGAGACCCAGTACTTC. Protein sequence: CASSQDGLAGGGETQYF.

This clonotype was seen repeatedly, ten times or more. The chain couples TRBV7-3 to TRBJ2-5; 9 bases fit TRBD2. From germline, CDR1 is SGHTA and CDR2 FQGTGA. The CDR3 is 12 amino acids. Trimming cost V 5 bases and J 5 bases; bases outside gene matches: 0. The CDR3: CASSGLAETQYF. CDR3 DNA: TGTGCCAGCAGCGGACTAGCGGAGACCCAGTACTTC.

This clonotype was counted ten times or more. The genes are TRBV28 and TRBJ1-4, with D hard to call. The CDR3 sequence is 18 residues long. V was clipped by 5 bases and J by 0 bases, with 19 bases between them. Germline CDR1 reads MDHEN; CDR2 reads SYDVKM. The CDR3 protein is CASSPGPTLIATNEKLFF. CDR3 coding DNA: TGTGCCAGCAGTCCCGGGCCAACACTTATTGCAACTAATGAAAAACTGTTTTTT. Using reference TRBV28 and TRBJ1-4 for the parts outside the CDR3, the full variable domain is DVKVTQSSRYLVKRTGEKVFLECVQDMDHENMFWYRQDPGLGLRLIYFSYDVKMKEKGDIPEGYSVSREKKERFSLILESASTNQTSMYLCASSPGPTLIATNEKLFFGSGTQLSVL.

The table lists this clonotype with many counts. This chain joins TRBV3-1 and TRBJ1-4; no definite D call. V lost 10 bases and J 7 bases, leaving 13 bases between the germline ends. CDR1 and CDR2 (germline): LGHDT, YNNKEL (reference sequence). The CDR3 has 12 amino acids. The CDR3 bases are TGTGCCACCAACCAAGGGCGTGAAAAACTGTTTTTT. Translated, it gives CATNQGREKLFF.

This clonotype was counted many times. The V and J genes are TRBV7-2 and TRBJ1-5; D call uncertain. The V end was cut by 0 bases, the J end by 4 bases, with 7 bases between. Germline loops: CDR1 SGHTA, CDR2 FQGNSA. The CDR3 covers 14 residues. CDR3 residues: CASSLATMNQPQHF. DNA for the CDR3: TGTGCCAGCAGCTTAGCGACAATGAATCAGCCCCAGCATTTT. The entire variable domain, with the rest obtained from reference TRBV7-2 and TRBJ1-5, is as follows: GAGVSQSPSNKVTEKGKDVELRCDPISGHTALYWYRQSLGQGLEFLIYFQGNSAPDKSGLPSDRFSAERTGGSVSTLTIQRTQQEDSAVYLCASSLATMNQPQHFGDGTRLSIL.

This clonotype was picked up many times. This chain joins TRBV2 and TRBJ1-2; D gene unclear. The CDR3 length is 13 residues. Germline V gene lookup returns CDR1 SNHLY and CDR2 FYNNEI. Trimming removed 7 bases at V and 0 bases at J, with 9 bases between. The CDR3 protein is CASTTDTNYGYTF. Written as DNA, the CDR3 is TGTGCCAGCACTACAGATACTAACTATGGCTACACCTTC.

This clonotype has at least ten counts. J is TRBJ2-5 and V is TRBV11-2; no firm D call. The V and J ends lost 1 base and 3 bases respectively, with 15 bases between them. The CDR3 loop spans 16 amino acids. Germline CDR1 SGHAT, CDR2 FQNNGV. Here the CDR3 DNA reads TGTGCCAGCAGCTTAGCGGTTAACTATATCGAAGAGACCCAGTACTTC. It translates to CASSLAVNYIEETQYF.

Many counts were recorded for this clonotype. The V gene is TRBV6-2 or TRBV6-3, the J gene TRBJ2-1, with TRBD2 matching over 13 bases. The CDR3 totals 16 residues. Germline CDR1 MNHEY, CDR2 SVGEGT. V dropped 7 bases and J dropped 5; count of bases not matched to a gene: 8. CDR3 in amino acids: CASTGLAGETHNEQFF. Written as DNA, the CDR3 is TGTGCCAGCACCGGACTAGCGGGAGAGACTCACAATGAGCAGTTCTTC.

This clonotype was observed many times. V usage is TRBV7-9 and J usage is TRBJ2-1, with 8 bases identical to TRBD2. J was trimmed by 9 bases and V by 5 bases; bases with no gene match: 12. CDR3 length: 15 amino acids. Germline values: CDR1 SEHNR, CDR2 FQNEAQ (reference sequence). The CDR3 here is CASSPRGSGEGEQFF. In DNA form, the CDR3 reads TGTGCCAGCAGCCCCCGAGGTAGCGGGGAAGGTGAGCAGTTCTTC.

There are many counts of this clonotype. The DNA for the CDR3 is TGCAGTGCTACAAGGACAGCCAGTAACTATGGCTACACCTTC. Its translation is CSATRTASNYGYTF. The chain joins TRBV20-1 to TRBJ1-2; a possible D gene is TRBD1 (6 bases). This CDR3 region has 14 residues. The V gene lost 4 bases and the J gene lost 1 base, with 13 bases spanning the gap. The germline CDR1 and CDR2 sequences are DFQATT and SNEGSKA (reference sequence).

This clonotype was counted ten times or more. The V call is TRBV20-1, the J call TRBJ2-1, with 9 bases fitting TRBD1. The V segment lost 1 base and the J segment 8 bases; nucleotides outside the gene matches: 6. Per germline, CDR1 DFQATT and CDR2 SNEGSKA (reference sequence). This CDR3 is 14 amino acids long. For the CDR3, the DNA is TGCAGTGCTAGAGTGGGGGACAGGGACCATGAGCAGTTCTTC. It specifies CSARVGDRDHEQFF.

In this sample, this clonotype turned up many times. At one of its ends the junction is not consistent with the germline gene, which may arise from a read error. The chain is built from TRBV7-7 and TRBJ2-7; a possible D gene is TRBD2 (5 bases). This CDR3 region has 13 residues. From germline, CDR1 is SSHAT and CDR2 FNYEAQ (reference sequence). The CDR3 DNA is TGTGCTAGCAGCCCCGGTCTCGGCGGGGAGCAGTACTTC. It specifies CASSPGLGGEQYF. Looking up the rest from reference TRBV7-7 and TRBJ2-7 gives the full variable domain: GAGVSQSPRYKVTKRGQDVTLRCDPISSHATLYWYQQALGQGPEFLTYFNYEAQPDKSGLPSDRFSAERPEGSISTLTIQRTEQRDSAMYRCASSPGLGGEQYFGPGTRLTVT.

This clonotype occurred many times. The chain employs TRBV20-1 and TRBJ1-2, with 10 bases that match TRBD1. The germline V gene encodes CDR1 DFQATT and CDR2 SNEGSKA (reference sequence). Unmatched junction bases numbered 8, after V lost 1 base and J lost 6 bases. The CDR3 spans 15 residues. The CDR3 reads CSARGSGTGVDGYTF. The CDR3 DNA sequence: TGCAGTGCTAGAGGGTCCGGGACAGGGGTCGATGGCTACACCTTC.

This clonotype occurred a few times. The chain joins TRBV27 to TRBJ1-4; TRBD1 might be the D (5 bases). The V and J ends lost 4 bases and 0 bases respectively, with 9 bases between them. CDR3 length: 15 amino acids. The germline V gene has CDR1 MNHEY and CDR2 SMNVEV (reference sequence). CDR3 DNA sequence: TGTGCCAGCAGTTCTGTGGGGGCAACTAATGAAAAACTGTTTTTT. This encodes CASSSVGATNEKLFF.

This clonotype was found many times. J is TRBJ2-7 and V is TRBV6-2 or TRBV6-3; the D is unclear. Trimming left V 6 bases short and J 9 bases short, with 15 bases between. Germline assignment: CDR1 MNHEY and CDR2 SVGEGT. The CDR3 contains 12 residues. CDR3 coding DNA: TGTGCCAGCAGCCGCGGAGTCCCATGGCAGTACTTC. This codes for CASSRGVPWQYF.